Sequencing of this T cell receptor (beta chain) was carried out in a study of blood T cell repertoires in COVID-19. On the study more broadly: Sample material is recorded as cDNA or gDNA derived from T cells, B-cell-depleted T cells, or PBMCs.

On this clone itself: Other DNA variants within this sample encode the same CDR3.

Authors' methods: The authors estimated nucleated cell counts from reference gene primer amplification. This table comes from immunoSEQ multiplex PCR, and its TCRdb copy is limited to in-frame clones, with some not included. V and J calls and clone size are given by that table; D and trimming were obtained from the DNA. Here the sample spans 77,000 or so clones, approximately 80% being singletons. Trimming took 1 base from V and 3 from J; bases not matched to a gene: 8. CDR1 and CDR2 (germline): SGHNT, YYREEE (reference sequence). The CDR3 has 16 residues. Enrollment of patients from Seattle took place during active infection, with longitudinal follow-up.

The sequence was obtained from a man younger than 40 with COVID-19, enrolled during active disease. J is TRBJ2-7 and V is TRBV5-4, with 9 bases identical to TRBD1. Sequencing was done on a sample of peripheral blood. CDR3 protein: CASSLFSGQGHYEQYF. The CDR3 nucleotides read TGTGCCAGCAGCTTGTTTTCGGGACAGGGACACTACGAGCAGTACTTC.